This is a list of T cell receptor beta chains from one sample in a study of technical replicates of blood from a handful of donors. Repertoires were generated with immunoSEQ multiplex PCR, while TCRdb's copy carries only in-frame clones and drops some. The table has around 80,000 clones, 98% seen once. Input material: T cells isolated from PBMCs. These receptors were collected from a human donor in good health. The CDR3 runs from the conserved cysteine through the conserved F or W. Each record gives: V gene, J gene, clone size, D gene, CDR3 DNA, CDR3 protein. D genes are given only for firm matches. Expanded clones get a size class; other rows say once, few or many, or leave the size out.

V gene: TRBV30; J gene: TRBJ2-3; clone size: .; D gene: .; CDR3 DNA: TGTGCCTGGACCCCCCTAAGTTGGTATCGAAGCACAGATACGCAGTATTTT; CDR3 protein: CAWTPLSWYRSTDTQYF
V gene: TRBV4-2; J gene: TRBJ2-7; clone size: .; D gene: TRBD2; CDR3 DNA: TGTGCCAGCAGCCAAGATCCCCCCGGGGCTAGCGGGATGTTCGAGCAGTACTTC; CDR3 protein: CASSQDPPGASGMFEQYF
V gene: TRBV19; J gene: TRBJ2-7; clone size: .; D gene: TRBD2; CDR3 DNA: TGTGCCAGTAGTACAAAGCGGGAGCTCTACGAGCAGTACTTC; CDR3 protein: CASSTKRELYEQYF
V gene: TRBV6-6; J gene: TRBJ1-1; clone size: .; D gene: .; CDR3 DNA: TGTGCCAGCAGTTACTCGCAGGGATCCACTGAAGCTTTCTTT; CDR3 protein: CASSYSQGSTEAFF
V gene: TRBV6-1; J gene: TRBJ2-7; clone size: .; D gene: .; CDR3 DNA: TGTGCCAGCAGTTACGGGGACGAGCAGTACTTC; CDR3 protein: CASSYGDEQYF
V gene: TRBV5-1; J gene: TRBJ1-2; clone size: .; D gene: .; CDR3 DNA: TGCGCCAGCAGCTTGACAGGGTATGGCTATGGCTACACCTTC; CDR3 protein: CASSLTGYGYGYTF
V gene: TRBV7-9; J gene: TRBJ1-2; clone size: .; D gene: TRBD1; CDR3 DNA: TGTGCCAGCAGCCCTGACAGGGAGGAGGGCTACACCTTC; CDR3 protein: CASSPDREEGYTF
V gene: TRBV4-1; J gene: TRBJ2-2; clone size: .; D gene: .; CDR3 DNA: TGCGCCAGCAGCCAAGGTCGGGAAACCGGGGAGCTGTTTTTT; CDR3 protein: CASSQGRETGELFF
V gene: TRBV7-2; J gene: TRBJ2-3; clone size: .; D gene: TRBD2; CDR3 DNA: TGTGCCAGCAGCTTAAGAGGGGCTAGCGGGGGGGTTGGAGATACGCAGTATTTT; CDR3 protein: CASSLRGASGGVGDTQYF
V gene: TRBV5-1; J gene: TRBJ1-3; clone size: .; D gene: .; CDR3 DNA: TGCGCCAGCAGCTTGGCCGGTCCGAGCTCTGGAAACACCATATATTTT; CDR3 protein: CASSLAGPSSGNTIYF
V gene: TRBV2; J gene: TRBJ2-3; clone size: .; D gene: TRBD1; CDR3 DNA: TGTGCCAGCAGCAAAGACAGGGGGCAGTCAGATACGCAGTATTTT; CDR3 protein: CASSKDRGQSDTQYF
V gene: TRBV7-2; J gene: TRBJ2-3; clone size: .; D gene: .; CDR3 DNA: TGTGCCAGTGGTACTAGCACAGATACGCAGTATTTT; CDR3 protein: CASGTSTDTQYF
V gene: TRBV11-2; J gene: TRBJ2-7; clone size: .; D gene: .; CDR3 DNA: TGTGCCAGCAGCATAGAGGGCCAGCGGGCGTCCTACGAGCAGTACTTC; CDR3 protein: CASSIEGQRASYEQYF
V gene: TRBV28; J gene: TRBJ2-3; clone size: .; D gene: .; CDR3 DNA: TGTGCCAGCAGTTTATTTGAACCAGAGGGTACAGATACGCAGTATTTT; CDR3 protein: CASSLFEPEGTDTQYF
V gene: TRBV6-5; J gene: TRBJ2-7; clone size: .; D gene: TRBD1; CDR3 DNA: TGTGCCAGCAGTTTAAGCGGACAGGGGAGAGCAGGTCAGCAGTACTTC; CDR3 protein: CASSLSGQGRAGQQYF
V gene: TRBV15; J gene: TRBJ1-5; clone size: once; D gene: TRBD1; CDR3 DNA: TGTGCCACCAGCAGGGAGGGACAGCGTAATCAGCCCCAGCATTTT; CDR3 protein: CATSREGQRNQPQHF
V gene: TRBV5-4; J gene: TRBJ1-1; clone size: .; D gene: .; CDR3 DNA: TGTGCCAGCAGCCCCTTGGGCGCAATGTTAATGAACACTGAAGCTTTCTTT; CDR3 protein: CASSPLGAMLMNTEAFF
V gene: TRBV7-8; J gene: TRBJ2-5; clone size: .; D gene: .; CDR3 DNA: TGTGCCAGCATGGGGAGCCGTTCGGGTGATACACGAGAGACCCAGTACTTC; CDR3 protein: CASMGSRSGDTRETQYF
V gene: TRBV6-1; J gene: TRBJ1-1; clone size: .; D gene: .; CDR3 DNA: TGTGCCAGCAGTGAAGTACAGTGGAACACTGAAGCTTTCTTT; CDR3 protein: CASSEVQWNTEAFF
V gene: TRBV4-1; J gene: TRBJ2-6; clone size: .; D gene: .; CDR3 DNA: TGCGCCAGCAGCCAATGGAGGGGAGTAACTGGGGCCAACGTCCTGACTTTC; CDR3 protein: CASSQWRGVTGANVLTF
V gene: TRBV6-6; J gene: TRBJ2-7; clone size: .; D gene: TRBD1; CDR3 DNA: TGTGCCAGCCGCCCACCTCGGGACAGGGCCCACGAGCAGTACTTC; CDR3 protein: CASRPPRDRAHEQYF
V gene: TRBV5-1; J gene: TRBJ2-7; clone size: .; D gene: TRBD2; CDR3 DNA: TGCGCCAGCAGCTTGGGCTTTATCGGGGGGGTGACCTACGAGCAGTACTTC; CDR3 protein: CASSLGFIGGVTYEQYF
V gene: TRBV30; J gene: TRBJ2-7; clone size: once; D gene: TRBD2; CDR3 DNA: TGTGCCTGGAGTGTACTAGCGGTGTACGAGCAGTACTTC; CDR3 protein: CAWSVLAVYEQYF
V gene: TRBV2; J gene: TRBJ2-5; clone size: .; D gene: .; CDR3 DNA: TGTGCCAGCATGCTAGCTTGGGGAGAGACCCAGTACTTC; CDR3 protein: CASMLAWGETQYF
V gene: TRBV30; J gene: TRBJ1-5; clone size: .; D gene: .; CDR3 DNA: TGTGCCTGGGCCACAGGGAGCAATCAGCCCCAGCATTTT; CDR3 protein: CAWATGSNQPQHF
V gene: TRBV4-2; J gene: TRBJ1-2; clone size: .; D gene: TRBD1; CDR3 DNA: TGTGCCAGCAGCCAAGAGTTGGACAGGGTCTTCTATGGCTACACCTTC; CDR3 protein: CASSQELDRVFYGYTF
V gene: TRBV5-1; J gene: TRBJ1-2; clone size: once; D gene: TRBD1; CDR3 DNA: TGCGCCAGCAGCTTGGCCCCGGGACAGGGACAAGCTAACTATGGCTACACCTTC; CDR3 protein: CASSLAPGQGQANYGYTF
V gene: TRBV11-2; J gene: TRBJ2-1; clone size: .; D gene: TRBD1; CDR3 DNA: TGTGCCAGCAGCTTGACAGGGATCGATGAGCAGTTCTTC; CDR3 protein: CASSLTGIDEQFF
V gene: TRBV2; J gene: TRBJ2-7; clone size: .; D gene: .; CDR3 DNA: TGTGCCAGCAGTGAAATTCATCTAGCGTCATCCTACGAGCAGTACTTC; CDR3 protein: CASSEIHLASSYEQYF
V gene: TRBV7-8; J gene: TRBJ1-2; clone size: .; D gene: TRBD1; CDR3 DNA: TGTGCCAGCAGCTTAGGACAGGGTTACGGCTACACCTTC; CDR3 protein: CASSLGQGYGYTF
V gene: TRBV13; J gene: TRBJ2-1; clone size: .; D gene: TRBD2; CDR3 DNA: TGTGCCAGCAGCTTAAGTCTGGGGGGGTACAATGAGCAGTTCTTC; CDR3 protein: CASSLSLGGYNEQFF
V gene: TRBV4-2; J gene: TRBJ2-3; clone size: once; D gene: TRBD1; CDR3 DNA: TGTGCCAGCAGCCGGGGGACAGCTAGCACAGATACGCAGTATTTT; CDR3 protein: CASSRGTASTDTQYF
V gene: TRBV5-6; J gene: TRBJ1-5; clone size: .; D gene: TRBD1; CDR3 DNA: TGTGCCAGCAGCCTTCGGACAGGGCCTCAGCCCCAGCATTTT; CDR3 protein: CASSLRTGPQPQHF
V gene: TRBV13; J gene: TRBJ1-5; clone size: .; D gene: TRBD1; CDR3 DNA: TGTGCCAGCAGCTCCAGACAAGACAGGGAGGATCAGCCCCAGCATTTT; CDR3 protein: CASSSRQDREDQPQHF
V gene: TRBV29-1; J gene: TRBJ1-1; clone size: .; D gene: .; CDR3 DNA: TGCAGCGTTGACTACAGGGCCAGGGACACTGAAGCTTTCTTT; CDR3 protein: CSVDYRARDTEAFF
V gene: TRBV5-4; J gene: TRBJ2-3; clone size: .; D gene: TRBD1; CDR3 DNA: TGTGCCAGCAGCATCAGACAGGGGGCCACAGATACGCAGTATTTT; CDR3 protein: CASSIRQGATDTQYF
V gene: TRBV15; J gene: TRBJ1-1; clone size: once; D gene: TRBD1; CDR3 DNA: TGTGCCACCGGAACAGGGGGGAGAACTGAAGCTTTCTTT; CDR3 protein: CATGTGGRTEAFF
V gene: TRBV18; J gene: TRBJ1-1; clone size: .; D gene: .; CDR3 DNA: TGTGCCAGCTCACCTATAAACACTGAAGCTTTCTTT; CDR3 protein: CASSPINTEAFF
V gene: TRBV7-8; J gene: TRBJ1-5; clone size: .; D gene: .; CDR3 DNA: TGTGCCAGCAGCTCGGGACTGTTTCCTCAGCCCCAGCATTTT; CDR3 protein: CASSSGLFPQPQHF
V gene: TRBV5-4; J gene: TRBJ1-4; clone size: .; D gene: .; CDR3 DNA: TGTGCCAGCAGCTCGAAACAGGTTAATGAAAAACTGTTTTTT; CDR3 protein: CASSSKQVNEKLFF
V gene: TRBV9; J gene: TRBJ2-3; clone size: once; D gene: TRBD2; CDR3 DNA: TGTGCCAGCAGCGTAGCTAGCGGGAGCACAGATACGCAGTATTTT; CDR3 protein: CASSVASGSTDTQYF
V gene: TRBV10-3; J gene: TRBJ2-1; clone size: .; D gene: .; CDR3 DNA: TGTGCCATCAGTGATTCCGCGGAGTCCTACAATGAGCAGTTCTTC; CDR3 protein: CAISDSAESYNEQFF
V gene: TRBV4-2; J gene: TRBJ2-3; clone size: .; D gene: .; CDR3 DNA: TGTGCCAGCAGCCAAGAACGGTATAGCACAGATACGCAGTATTTT; CDR3 protein: CASSQERYSTDTQYF
V gene: TRBV5-6; J gene: TRBJ1-2; clone size: .; D gene: .; CDR3 DNA: TGTGCCAGCAGCTTGGGGACAGATTATGGCTACACCTTC; CDR3 protein: CASSLGTDYGYTF
V gene: TRBV28; J gene: TRBJ1-1; clone size: .; D gene: .; CDR3 DNA: TGTGCCAGCGTGGACAGCATCTTTGAAGCTTTCTTT; CDR3 protein: CASVDSIFEAFF
V gene: TRBV4-3; J gene: TRBJ2-1; clone size: .; D gene: TRBD2; CDR3 DNA: TGCGCCAGCAGCCAGCAAGCGGGAGGGGGGAACAATGAGCAGTTCTTC; CDR3 protein: CASSQQAGGGNNEQFF
V gene: TRBV6-6; J gene: TRBJ1-5; clone size: .; D gene: .; CDR3 DNA: TGTGCCAGCTTCGGGAATCAGCCCCAGCATTTT; CDR3 protein: CASFGNQPQHF
V gene: TRBV9; J gene: TRBJ2-1; clone size: .; D gene: .; CDR3 DNA: TGTGCCAGCAGCCTGCCTAATAATGAGCAGTTCTTC; CDR3 protein: CASSLPNNEQFF
V gene: TRBV13; J gene: TRBJ1-2; clone size: .; D gene: .; CDR3 DNA: TGTGCCAGCAGCTCGGAGCGGGGAGACTACACCTTC; CDR3 protein: CASSSERGDYTF
V gene: TRBV11-2; J gene: TRBJ2-1; clone size: .; D gene: TRBD2; CDR3 DNA: TGTGCCAGCAGCTCAACTAGCGCCTTAAGGTACAATGAGCAGTTCTTC; CDR3 protein: CASSSTSALRYNEQFF
V gene: TRBV6-1; J gene: TRBJ2-1; clone size: .; D gene: .; CDR3 DNA: TGTGCCAGCAGATCCAGGTCCTACAATGAGCAGTTCTTC; CDR3 protein: CASRSRSYNEQFF
V gene: TRBV5-8; J gene: TRBJ2-3; clone size: .; D gene: TRBD2; CDR3 DNA: TGTGCCAGCAGCTTCGCGGGACTAGCGGGACCCACGGATACGCAGTATTTT; CDR3 protein: CASSFAGLAGPTDTQYF
V gene: TRBV5-5; J gene: TRBJ2-2; clone size: .; D gene: TRBD1; CDR3 DNA: TGTGCCAGCAGACGTAATGCCGGGACAGGGTCTAACACCGGGGAGCTGTTTTTT; CDR3 protein: CASRRNAGTGSNTGELFF
V gene: TRBV15; J gene: TRBJ2-7; clone size: .; D gene: .; CDR3 DNA: TGTGCCACCAGCAGAGATCGGGCGGGCTCCTACGAGCAGTACTTC; CDR3 protein: CATSRDRAGSYEQYF
V gene: TRBV6-5; J gene: TRBJ2-1; clone size: .; D gene: TRBD2; CDR3 DNA: TGTGCCAGCAGTTACTTCCTAGCGGAAATTAATGAGCAGTTCTTC; CDR3 protein: CASSYFLAEINEQFF
V gene: TRBV10-3; J gene: TRBJ2-4; clone size: once; D gene: TRBD1; CDR3 DNA: TGTGCCATCAGTACCGGACAGGGTATAACCTACTTC; CDR3 protein: CAISTGQGITYF
V gene: TRBV27; J gene: TRBJ2-5; clone size: .; D gene: TRBD2; CDR3 DNA: TGTGCCAGCACCTGGGAGGGGACCCAGTACTTC; CDR3 protein: CASTWEGTQYF
V gene: TRBV13; J gene: TRBJ2-7; clone size: .; D gene: .; CDR3 DNA: TGTGCCAGCAGCCCCCCCGGACTCTCGGGCTACGAGCAGTACTTC; CDR3 protein: CASSPPGLSGYEQYF
V gene: TRBV30; J gene: TRBJ1-2; clone size: .; D gene: TRBD1; CDR3 DNA: TGTGCCTGGAATCAGGGACAGGGGACGGCTGGCTACACCTTC; CDR3 protein: CAWNQGQGTAGYTF